Listed below are T cell receptor beta chains from one sample, sequenced in a study of blood T cells in healthy people across ages. TCRdb re-derived calls from the 5' RACE reads in MiXCR, one entry per CDR3 protein. The profile covers nearly 1 million distinct CDR3 sequences, with roughly 51% appearing a single time and about 21% taken by the ten largest. The specimen sequenced was blood. Source of these receptors: a woman aged 55-70 years in good health. Each CDR3 is given with its conserved first and last residue. A D gene is named only where the DNA matches it firmly. Expanded clones get a size class; other rows say once, few or many, or leave the size out.

abundance: NA; len: 13; v_gene: TRBV12-3/TRBV12-4; d_gene: NA; j_gene: TRBJ2-1; CDR3nt: TGTGCCAGCAGTCTAAGAGTCACGGATGAGCAGTTCTTC; CDR3aa: CASSLRVTDEQFF
abundance: NA; len: 15; v_gene: TRBV2; d_gene: NA; j_gene: TRBJ2-1; CDR3nt: TGTGCCAGCAGTGAACGAACGGGGAGAGGTAATGAGCAGTTCTTC; CDR3aa: CASSERTGRGNEQFF
abundance: few; len: 15; v_gene: TRBV28; d_gene: NA; j_gene: TRBJ1-2; CDR3nt: TGTGCCAGCAGTTCCCCGGGTAGGACAGTGCATGGCTACACCTTC; CDR3aa: CASSSPGRTVHGYTF
abundance: NA; len: 15; v_gene: TRBV20-1; d_gene: NA; j_gene: TRBJ2-7; CDR3nt: TGCAGTGCTAGAACCTCGGACGCCCTCTCCTACGAGCAGTACTTC; CDR3aa: CSARTSDALSYEQYF
abundance: NA; len: 15; v_gene: TRBV4-1; d_gene: TRBD2; j_gene: TRBJ2-3; CDR3nt: TGCGCCAGCAGCCAACCGGGAGGGGCGACAGATACGCAGTATTTT; CDR3aa: CASSQPGGATDTQYF
abundance: few; len: 13; v_gene: TRBV19; d_gene: NA; j_gene: TRBJ2-7; CDR3nt: TGTGCCAGTAGTATCGGAAAGGGCTACGAGCAGTACTTC; CDR3aa: CASSIGKGYEQYF
abundance: NA; len: 15; v_gene: TRBV7-8; d_gene: NA; j_gene: TRBJ2-6; CDR3nt: TGTGCCAGCAGCTTAACCCCTTCTGGGGCCAACGTCCTGACTTTC; CDR3aa: CASSLTPSGANVLTF
abundance: few; len: 16; v_gene: TRBV7-2; d_gene: NA; j_gene: TRBJ2-4; CDR3nt: TGTGCCAGCAGCTTAGCAGCCCACCTAGCCAAAAACATTCAGTACTTC; CDR3aa: CASSLAAHLAKNIQYF
abundance: NA; len: 16; v_gene: TRBV24-1; d_gene: NA; j_gene: TRBJ2-3; CDR3nt: TGTGCCACCAGTGATTTGAGGGGGACTAGCACAGATACGCAGTATTTT; CDR3aa: CATSDLRGTSTDTQYF
abundance: NA; len: 12; v_gene: TRBV30; d_gene: NA; j_gene: TRBJ2-5; CDR3nt: TGTGCCTGGAGGAGGGGCCAAGAGACCCAGTACTTC; CDR3aa: CAWRRGQETQYF
abundance: few; len: 14; v_gene: TRBV28; d_gene: NA; j_gene: TRBJ1-4; CDR3nt: TGTGCCAGCAGGCCGGCGGGGGGCCATGAAAAACTGTTTTTT; CDR3aa: CASRPAGGHEKLFF
abundance: once; len: 15; v_gene: TRBV5-1; d_gene: NA; j_gene: TRBJ2-7; CDR3nt: TGCGCCAGCAGCTTGGCCTCAGGGGCGCCCTACGAGCAGTACTTC; CDR3aa: CASSLASGAPYEQYF
abundance: once; len: 16; v_gene: TRBV6-5; d_gene: NA; j_gene: TRBJ2-4; CDR3nt: TGTGCCAGCAGCCGTAGCTCGCGAGGGGTCAAAAACATTCAGTACTTC; CDR3aa: CASSRSSRGVKNIQYF
abundance: NA; len: 15; v_gene: TRBV5-5; d_gene: NA; j_gene: TRBJ1-5; CDR3nt: TGTGCCAGCAGCCCGGGAGGGCTTGGCAATCAGCCCCAGCATTTT; CDR3aa: CASSPGGLGNQPQHF
abundance: NA; len: 16; v_gene: TRBV4-2; d_gene: TRBD2; j_gene: TRBJ2-1; CDR3nt: TGTGCCAGCAGCCAAGGTAGCGGGGGGGCCTTCAATGAGCAGTTCTTC; CDR3aa: CASSQGSGGAFNEQFF
abundance: NA; len: 14; v_gene: TRBV30; d_gene: TRBD1; j_gene: TRBJ1-2; CDR3nt: TGTGCCTGGAGACCCCGACTTCAGGGGGATGGCTACACCTTC; CDR3aa: CAWRPRLQGDGYTF
abundance: NA; len: 15; v_gene: TRBV14; d_gene: NA; j_gene: TRBJ2-7; CDR3nt: TGTGCCAGCAGCCAAGGGAACAGGGTATGGGACGAGCAGTACTTC; CDR3aa: CASSQGNRVWDEQYF
abundance: NA; len: 13; v_gene: TRBV28; d_gene: NA; j_gene: TRBJ1-5; CDR3nt: TGTGCCAGCAGGAACAGGTTCGGTCAGCCCCAGCATTTT; CDR3aa: CASRNRFGQPQHF
abundance: NA; len: 15; v_gene: TRBV11-2; d_gene: TRBD1; j_gene: TRBJ1-2; CDR3nt: TGTGCCAGCAGCCCATCGACAGGGTTAGGGTATGGCTACACCTTC; CDR3aa: CASSPSTGLGYGYTF
abundance: few; len: 14; v_gene: TRBV7-6; d_gene: NA; j_gene: TRBJ2-3; CDR3nt: TGTGCCAGCAGACCCGGGACTAGCACAGATACGCAGTATTTT; CDR3aa: CASRPGTSTDTQYF
abundance: once; len: 13; v_gene: TRBV2; d_gene: NA; j_gene: TRBJ2-7; CDR3nt: TGTGCCGACCGGGACGGGACCACCTACGAGCAGTACTTC; CDR3aa: CADRDGTTYEQYF
abundance: few; len: 13; v_gene: TRBV6-2/TRBV6-3; d_gene: NA; j_gene: TRBJ2-7; CDR3nt: TGTGCCAGCAGTTTTAACTCCTTTTACGAGCAGTACTTC; CDR3aa: CASSFNSFYEQYF
abundance: NA; len: 17; v_gene: TRBV4-2; d_gene: NA; j_gene: TRBJ1-2; CDR3nt: TGTGCCAGCAGCCAAGATCAACTTCCCTCAGTTGCAGTAGGCTACACCTTC; CDR3aa: CASSQDQLPSVAVGYTF
abundance: NA; len: 15; v_gene: TRBV24-1; d_gene: NA; j_gene: TRBJ2-2; CDR3nt: TGTGCCACCAGTGATTTTAGGGTTAGCACCGGGGAGCTGTTTTTT; CDR3aa: CATSDFRVSTGELFF
abundance: NA; len: 16; v_gene: TRBV4-3; d_gene: NA; j_gene: TRBJ2-7; CDR3nt: TGCGCCAGCAGCCGGAGCCCCACGTCGGGGTCCTACGAGCAGTACTTC; CDR3aa: CASSRSPTSGSYEQYF
abundance: NA; len: 16; v_gene: TRBV7-2; d_gene: TRBD2; j_gene: TRBJ2-5; CDR3nt: TGTGCCAGCAGCCTCGGGGTAGCGGGGGCACAAGAGACCCAGTACTTC; CDR3aa: CASSLGVAGAQETQYF
abundance: few; len: 18; v_gene: TRBV12-3/TRBV12-4; d_gene: TRBD2; j_gene: TRBJ2-7; CDR3nt: TGTGCCAGCAGCGCCGAGCTCGGACTAGCGGGAGAGCGCTACGAGCAGTACTTC; CDR3aa: CASSAELGLAGERYEQYF
abundance: NA; len: 17; v_gene: TRBV7-6; d_gene: NA; j_gene: TRBJ2-5; CDR3nt: TGTGCCAGCAGCTACAAGGGGGCGGGACCCTGGGGAGAGACCCAGTACTTC; CDR3aa: CASSYKGAGPWGETQYF
abundance: NA; len: 14; v_gene: TRBV20-1; d_gene: NA; j_gene: TRBJ1-2; CDR3nt: TGCAGTGCTAGAGTGGCAGGGGAGAGCTATGGCTACACCTTC; CDR3aa: CSARVAGESYGYTF
abundance: NA; len: 11; v_gene: TRBV30; d_gene: NA; j_gene: TRBJ2-7; CDR3nt: TGTGCCTGGAGTGCTTTGCGGGAGCAGTACTTC; CDR3aa: CAWSALREQYF
abundance: few; len: 14; v_gene: TRBV29-1; d_gene: TRBD2; j_gene: TRBJ2-3; CDR3nt: TGCAGCGTACGGACTAGCGGGACGCCAGATACGCAGTATTTT; CDR3aa: CSVRTSGTPDTQYF
abundance: NA; len: 15; v_gene: TRBV28; d_gene: TRBD2; j_gene: TRBJ2-1; CDR3nt: TGTGCCAGCAGTTTAAGCGGGAAAGCCTACAATGAGCAGTTCTTC; CDR3aa: CASSLSGKAYNEQFF
abundance: few; len: 15; v_gene: TRBV4-3; d_gene: NA; j_gene: TRBJ2-5; CDR3nt: TGCGCCAGCAGCCCTTGGGTAGCGGACCAAGAGACCCAGTACTTC; CDR3aa: CASSPWVADQETQYF
abundance: NA; len: 16; v_gene: TRBV27; d_gene: TRBD1; j_gene: TRBJ2-1; CDR3nt: TGTGCCAGCAGTCCCCTGGGACAGGGAGGGAGCAATGAGCAGTTCTTC; CDR3aa: CASSPLGQGGSNEQFF
abundance: NA; len: 17; v_gene: TRBV5-1; d_gene: TRBD2; j_gene: TRBJ2-7; CDR3nt: TGCGCCAGCAGCTTGGGGACTAGCGGGAGAATGGTCGATGAGCAGTACTTC; CDR3aa: CASSLGTSGRMVDEQYF
abundance: NA; len: 13; v_gene: TRBV3-1; d_gene: TRBD1; j_gene: TRBJ2-7; CDR3nt: TGTGCCAGCAGCCCGATGGGACAGACCGAGCAGTACTTC; CDR3aa: CASSPMGQTEQYF
abundance: few; len: 15; v_gene: TRBV19; d_gene: NA; j_gene: TRBJ2-7; CDR3nt: TGTGCCAGTAGTATGGTCCCACCCTTCTCCTACGAGCAGTACTTC; CDR3aa: CASSMVPPFSYEQYF
abundance: NA; len: 19; v_gene: TRBV12-3/TRBV12-4; d_gene: NA; j_gene: TRBJ2-4; CDR3nt: TGTGCCAGCAGTCCACCGGAAGAGCGGGTGGGCCCCCCTCTAGACATTCAGTACTTC; CDR3aa: CASSPPEERVGPPLDIQYF
abundance: NA; len: 14; v_gene: TRBV10-3; d_gene: TRBD1; j_gene: TRBJ2-7; CDR3nt: TGTGCCATCAGTAATAGACAGGGGGCCCACGAGCAGTACTTC; CDR3aa: CAISNRQGAHEQYF
abundance: many; len: 14; v_gene: TRBV10-3; d_gene: NA; j_gene: TRBJ2-7; CDR3nt: TGTGCCATCAGCACAGGAGATGGTGTCTACGAGCAGTACTTC; CDR3aa: CAISTGDGVYEQYF
abundance: once; len: 16; v_gene: TRBV18; d_gene: NA; j_gene: TRBJ2-3; CDR3nt: TGTGCCAGCTCACCGCGGCAGGGTGGTTTCACAGATACGCAGAATTTT; CDR3aa: CASSPRQGGFTDTQNF
abundance: NA; len: 14; v_gene: TRBV13; d_gene: TRBD1; j_gene: TRBJ1-6; CDR3nt: TGTGCCAGCAGCTCGACAGGGTGGAATTCACCCCCCCACTTT; CDR3aa: CASSSTGWNSPPHF
abundance: NA; len: 14; v_gene: TRBV6-6; d_gene: NA; j_gene: TRBJ2-3; CDR3nt: TGTGCCAGCAGGAGGCAAGGGGTGGCAGATACGCAGTATTTT; CDR3aa: CASRRQGVADTQYF
abundance: NA; len: 13; v_gene: TRBV12-3/TRBV12-4; d_gene: TRBD2; j_gene: TRBJ2-7; CDR3nt: TGTGCCAGCCTAACTAGCGGTGGCTACGAGCAGTACTTC; CDR3aa: CASLTSGGYEQYF
abundance: NA; len: 14; v_gene: TRBV25-1; d_gene: NA; j_gene: TRBJ2-6; CDR3nt: TGTGCCAGTGCGCCCGGGGCTGGGGCCAACGTCCTGACTTTC; CDR3aa: CASAPGAGANVLTF